The 7 T cell receptor beta chains below come from one sample, sequenced in a study of control samples from healthy donors and cancer patients. TCRdb's copy holds only in-frame clones and misses some; the assay was immunoSEQ multiplex PCR. The sample includes some 66,000 clones, about 82% of them seen just once. The sequencing input was blood. The source of these receptors is a man aged 35-49 years in good health.

The J gene is TRBJ2-3, the V gene TRBV7-2; TRBD2 aligns across 13 bases. The trim removed 6 bases at V and 8 bases at J, leaving 8 bases unmatched. The CDR3 runs to 15 residues. Germline-derived CDR1 and CDR2 are SGHTA and FQGNSA. The CDR3 nucleotides read TGTGCCAGCAGAGTAACTAGCGGGGGGGCCGGTACGCAGTATTTT. It specifies CASRVTSGGAGTQYF.

The V gene is TRBV5-4, the J gene TRBJ2-5; TRBD2 matches at 13 bases. The CDR3 length is 17 residues. Germline loops: CDR1 SGHNT, CDR2 YYREEE (reference sequence). V shed 4 bases, J shed 5 bases, and the junction held 11 bases outside the gene matches. For the CDR3, the DNA is TGTGCCAGCAGCGCCGGACTAGCGGGAGCCAGGGGGGAGACCCAGTACTTC. As protein: CASSAGLAGARGETQYF.

J is TRBJ1-2 and V is TRBV7-9; 10 bases agree with TRBD1. This CDR3 is built from 16 residues. The V gene end was trimmed by 0 bases and the J gene end by 4 bases; junction bases not matched to a gene: 5. Germline lookup yields CDR1 SEHNR and CDR2 FQNEAQ (reference sequence). CDR3: CASSLATGQGGYGYTF. CDR3 in DNA: TGTGCCAGCAGCTTAGCGACCGGACAGGGGGGCTATGGCTACACCTTC.

The chain couples TRBV6-5 to TRBJ1-5, with 7 positions matching TRBD1. Trimming removed 6 bases from V and 6 bases from J; junction bases left unmatched: 8. Germline CDR1 and CDR2: MNHEY and SVGAGI. The CDR3 has 14 amino acids. The CDR3 reads CASSAGQESQPQHF. The DNA of the CDR3 is TGTGCCAGCAGCGCCGGACAGGAATCTCAGCCCCAGCATTTT.

The chain couples TRBV7-8 to TRBJ1-5, with TRBD1 identical over 7 bases. The CDR3 contains 15 residues. Germline values: CDR1 SGHVS, CDR2 FQNEAQ. Germline trimming cut 3 bases from V and 1 base from J; bases unmatched to any gene: 3. Here the CDR3 reads CASSLVRGSNQPQHF. The CDR3 DNA sequence: TGTGCCAGCAGCTTGGTCAGGGGGAGCAATCAGCCCCAGCATTTT. Based on the CDR3 plus reference TRBV7-8 and TRBJ1-5, the full variable domain is GAGVSQSPRYKVAKRGQDVALRCDPISGHVSLFWYQQALGQGPEFLTYFQNEAQLDKSGLPSDRFFAERPEGSVSTLKIQRTQQEDSAVYLCASSLVRGSNQPQHFGDGTRLSIL.

The CDR3, as DNA: TGCGCCAGCAGCCAGCTCGGTCGGGAGAACACTGAAGCTTTCTTT. This gives the protein CASSQLGRENTEAFF. This sequence joins TRBV4-1 and TRBJ1-1; unclear D gene. Germline-derived CDR1 and CDR2 are MGHRA and YSYEKL. The CDR3 contains 15 residues. The V gene lost 3 bases and the J gene lost 1 base, with 12 bases spanning the gap.

The chain employs TRBV7-2 and TRBJ1-5, with D possibly TRBD1 on 6 matching bases. CDR3 length equals 12 residues. V lost 7 bases and J lost 7, with 11 bases in between. Germline CDR1 reads SGHTA; CDR2 reads FQGNSA. The CDR3 loop reads CASNYRDQPQHF. The CDR3 region has the DNA TGTGCCAGCAACTACAGGGACCAGCCCCAGCATTTT.